The 25 T cell receptor beta chains reported below all come from one sample, sequenced in a study of T-cell memory formation after mild COVID-19 (dated by TCRdb to about 2021). Library generation was performed with 5' RACE. Instrument used: Illumina NovaSeq 6000. TCRdb trimmed the raw reads at Q25, called clones with MiXCR and kept productive beta chains. Each entry is one CDR3 protein sequence, shown with its most common DNA and genes. In this sample the table shows almost 250,000 distinct CDR3 sequences, roughly 14% of which occur a single time. In total, the top ten clones hold around 2% of the sample. Sequences were obtained from PBMCs or a T cell subset sorted from them (not recorded which). The receptors shown here come from an adult woman who had mild COVID-19 (a few samples of this study predate the infection). The sample titles of this study are shuffled in the database, so cell type and time point are left out; the donor was told from shared clones.

This clonotype was observed a few times. This sequence joins TRBV27 and TRBJ1-1; no clear D. Germline-derived CDR1 and CDR2 are MNHEY and SMNVEV (reference sequence). V lost 9 bases and J 1 base, leaving 18 bases between the germline ends. CDR3 length: 15 amino acids. The CDR3 spells CASGRRGRTNTEAFF. The CDR3 coding sequence is TGTGCCAGTGGGCGTCGTGGACGGACGAACACTGAAGCTTTCTTT.

The rearrangement uses TRBV20-1 and TRBJ1-5, with a possible D match to TRBD1 (5 bases). The CDR3 contains 12 residues. Germline V gene sequence: CDR1 DFQATT, CDR2 SNEGSKA (reference sequence). V was clipped by 5 bases and J by 6 bases, with 11 bases between them. CDR3 sequence (DNA): TGCAGTGCTGCAGGAACAGGTCAGCCCCAGCATTTT. Its translation is CSAAGTGQPQHF.

This clonotype was observed a few times. The V call is TRBV7-9, the J call TRBJ1-2, with D possibly matching TRBD1 (6 bases). V was trimmed by 7 bases and J by 1 base, leaving 10 bases between them. Germline values: CDR1 SEHNR, CDR2 FQNEAQ (reference sequence). The CDR3 loop spans 13 amino acids. In DNA, the CDR3 is TGTGCCAGCACAACAGGGATTAACTATGGCTACACCTTC. Its translation: CASTTGINYGYTF. Filled out from reference TRBV7-9 and TRBJ1-2, the complete variable domain reads DTGVSQNPRHKITKRGQNVTFRCDPISEHNRLYWYRQTLGQGPEFLTYFQNEAQLEKSRLLSDRFSAERPKGSFSTLEIQRTEQGDSAMYLCASTTGINYGYTFGSGTRLTVV.

This clonotype was seen a few times. The J gene is TRBJ1-1, the V gene TRBV7-2; TRBD1 matches 9 bases. The germline gives CDR1 SGHTA, CDR2 FQGNSA. This CDR3 has 13 residues. Trimming removed 4 bases from V and 7 bases from J; junction bases left unmatched: 4. The CDR3 loop is CASSYPGQGEAFF. In DNA form, the CDR3 reads TGTGCCAGCAGCTATCCGGGACAGGGTGAAGCTTTCTTT.

The rearrangement links TRBV5-1 to TRBJ1-4, with unresolved D. Germline loops: CDR1 SGHRS, CDR2 YFSETQ. The V gene lost 4 bases and the J gene lost 0 bases, with 10 bases spanning the gap. There are 15 residues in the CDR3. The CDR3 nucleotides are TGCGCCAGCAGCCCCATACCGTCAACTAATGAAAAACTGTTTTTT. Encoded protein: CASSPIPSTNEKLFF. Full variable domain (rest looked up from reference TRBV5-1 and TRBJ1-4): KAGVTQTPRYLIKTRGQQVTLSCSPISGHRSVSWYQQTPGQGLQFLFEYFSETQRNKGNFPGRFSGRQFSNSRSEMNVSTLELGDSALYLCASSPIPSTNEKLFFGSGTQLSVL.

The V and J genes are TRBV5-1 and TRBJ2-3, with D perhaps matching TRBD1 (6 bases). Germline values: CDR1 SGHRS, CDR2 YFSETQ. V lost 4 bases and J lost 3, with 9 bases in between. The CDR3 is 13 residues long. The CDR3 DNA sequence: TGCGCCAGCAGCAACGGACAGACAGATACGCAGTATTTT. It codes for CASSNGQTDTQYF.

This clonotype has a handful of counts. The chain's CDR3 is CASSPRRGLAGGTNEQFF. The CDR3 DNA sequence: TGTGCCAGCAGCCCCCGCCGGGGACTAGCGGGAGGTACTAATGAGCAGTTCTTC. J is TRBJ2-1 and V is TRBV11-2, with 15 bases aligning to TRBD2. The CDR3 runs to 18 residues. The trim removed 5 bases at V and 7 bases at J, leaving 12 bases unmatched. Germline values: CDR1 SGHAT, CDR2 FQNNGV.

This clonotype was counted between two and nine times. This chain links TRBV5-1 with TRBJ1-2; a weak D match, TRBD1 (6 bases). CDR1 is SGHRS, CDR2 YFSETQ, per germline. Trimming took off 2 bases at V and 7 bases at J, with 12 bases between the two ends. This CDR3 region has 13 residues. This chain's CDR3 is CASSFTGTFGYTF. The DNA of the CDR3 is TGCGCCAGCAGCTTCACAGGGACGTTTGGCTACACCTTC. Complete variable domain (other parts from reference TRBV5-1 and TRBJ1-2): KAGVTQTPRYLIKTRGQQVTLSCSPISGHRSVSWYQQTPGQGLQFLFEYFSETQRNKGNFPGRFSGRQFSNSRSEMNVSTLELGDSALYLCASSFTGTFGYTFGSGTRLTVV.

The chain has TRBV12-3 or TRBV12-4 and TRBJ1-2; D is ambiguous. V shed 6 bases and J shed 5 bases, with 16 bases lying between them. There are 14 residues in the CDR3. The CDR3 loop reads CASSSNSKTYGYTF. The CDR3 DNA follows: TGTGCCAGCAGCTCCAATTCAAAGACGTATGGCTACACCTTC.

The chain couples TRBV15 to TRBJ2-5; weak D call: TRBD1 (6 bases). Looked up from germline, CDR1 is LNHNV and CDR2 is YYDKDF (reference sequence). The ends were cut back, 0 bases at V and 4 bases at J, with 12 bases in the middle. The CDR3 spans 15 residues. The CDR3 is CATSRDPSGVETQYF. The CDR3, as DNA: TGTGCCACCAGCAGAGATCCGTCAGGGGTAGAGACCCAGTACTTC.

This clonotype turned up a few times. This chain joins TRBV14 and TRBJ2-2; the D gene is possibly TRBD1 (5 bases). This CDR3 spans 14 amino acids. From germline, CDR1 is SGHDN and CDR2 FVKESK. With 4 bases removed from V and 7 bases from J, the gap between germline ends came to 13 bases. In DNA, the CDR3 is TGTGCCAGCAGCCCAGGACACCGTGGCGGGGAGCTGTTTTTT. Translation gives CASSPGHRGGELFF.

V gene TRBV7-3 combines with J gene TRBJ2-1; D not certain. The germline CDR1 and CDR2 sequences are SGHTA and FQGTGA. V gave up 2 bases and J gave up 6 bases, with 14 bases separating them. This CDR3 contains 15 residues. DNA for the CDR3: TGTGCCAGCAGCTTAGGGAATACACTCCTCAATGAGCAGTTCTTC. This encodes CASSLGNTLLNEQFF.

The chain is built from TRBV5-4 and TRBJ2-7; no reliable D call. V lost 1 base and J 3 bases, leaving 5 bases between the germline ends. The CDR3 is 12 amino acids. Germline-derived CDR1 and CDR2 are SGHNT and YYREEE (reference sequence). The CDR3 bases are TGTGCCAGCAGCTTGCAAAGCTACGAGCAGTACTTC. Protein sequence: CASSLQSYEQYF.

CDR3 sequence reads: CASGLVGFGEQFF. The CDR3 DNA follows: TGTGCTAGTGGTTTGGTAGGATTTGGTGAGCAGTTCTTC. The chain has TRBV12-5 and TRBJ2-1; D unclear. Trimming removed 0 bases at V and 9 bases at J, with 9 bases between. The CDR3 contains 13 residues. Looked up from germline, CDR1 is LGHNT and CDR2 is FRNRAP.

The chain employs TRBV3-1 and TRBJ2-3; D uncertain. V lost 4 bases, J lost 4 bases, and 12 bases lay in between. This CDR3 spans 14 amino acids. From germline, CDR1 is LGHDT and CDR2 YNNKEL (reference sequence). CDR3 nucleotide sequence: TGTGCCAGCAGCCGAAATAATAAGGCAGATACGCAGTATTTT. This sequence encodes CASSRNNKADTQYF.

This clonotype was seen a few times. The chain couples TRBV20-1 to TRBJ1-2, with D tentatively TRBD1 (6 bases). This CDR3 has 14 residues. The germline CDR1 and CDR2 sequences are DFQATT and SNEGSKA (reference sequence). Trimming removed 5 bases at V and 4 bases at J, with 17 bases between. The CDR3 bases are TGCAGTGCTCGACCATACCAGGGGTCCTATGGCTACACCTTC. It yields the protein CSARPYQGSYGYTF.

The V gene is TRBV5-6, the J gene TRBJ2-1, with unresolved D. The V end was cut by 0 bases, the J end by 9 bases, with 4 bases between. The CDR3 is 11 amino acids. CDR1 SGHDT and CDR2 YYEEEE come from the germline V gene. This CDR3 is CASSLALEQFF. As DNA, the CDR3 is TGTGCCAGCAGCTTGGCACTTGAGCAGTTCTTC.

This clonotype came up a few times. The J gene is TRBJ2-2, the V gene TRBV5-1; TRBD1 agrees at 9 bases. Germline assignment: CDR1 SGHRS and CDR2 YFSETQ. This CDR3 is built from 16 residues. J gave up 4 bases and V 4 bases, and 8 bases lay outside the gene matches. CDR3 sequence: CASSHRDRAPTGELFF. CDR3 bases: TGCGCCAGCAGCCACCGGGACAGGGCTCCCACCGGGGAGCTGTTTTTT.

The chain combines TRBV25-1 with TRBJ1-2; D unresolved. V dropped 6 bases and J dropped 7 bases, with 15 bases sitting between them. Germline CDR1 MGHDK, CDR2 SYGVNS. The CDR3 is made up of 13 amino acids. CDR3 bases: TGTGCCAGCAGCACCAATAATCTGGGTGGCTACACCTTC. Its translation: CASSTNNLGGYTF.

The table lists this clonotype with many counts. This chain connects TRBV7-9 to TRBJ2-5; 9 nucleotides line up with TRBD2. V lost 5 bases and J lost 4; bases outside the gene matches: 5. Germline V gives CDR1 SEHNR, CDR2 FQNEAQ (reference sequence). CDR3 length: 14 amino acids. The CDR3 DNA reads TGTGCCAGCAGCCTCGCGGGGGGGCGAGAGACCCAGTACTTC. This translates into CASSLAGGRETQYF.

V and J are TRBV18 and TRBJ1-4, with 11 positions matching TRBD1. The CDR3 length is 15 residues. Germline V gives CDR1 KGHSH, CDR2 LQKENI. With 3 bases clipped from V and 6 bases from J, the junction kept 3 bases outside the gene matches. CDR3 DNA sequence: TGTGCCAGCTCACCCTTGGGACAGGGGGATGAAAAACTGTTTTTT. Amino acid sequence: CASSPLGQGDEKLFF. Full variable domain (outside the CDR3, taken from reference TRBV18 and TRBJ1-4): NAGVMQNPRHLVRRRGQEARLRCSPMKGHSHVYWYRQLPEEGLKFMVYLQKENIIDESGMPKERFSAEFPKEGPSILRIQQVVRGDSAAYFCASSPLGQGDEKLFFGSGTQLSVL.

This chain links TRBV7-9 with TRBJ2-2, with 7 bases lining up with TRBD1. This CDR3 has 14 amino acids. The germline V gene encodes CDR1 SEHNR and CDR2 FQNEAQ (reference sequence). V shed 5 bases, J shed 4 bases, and the junction held 4 bases outside the gene matches. The CDR3 bases are TGTGCCAGCAGCCGGACAGGATCCACCGGGGAGCTGTTTTTT. Residues: CASSRTGSTGELFF.

This clonotype has just a few counts. J is TRBJ2-7 and V is TRBV10-3; D remains unclear. V dropped 3 bases and J dropped 2 bases, with 5 bases sitting between them. The CDR3 extends over 12 amino acids. Germline V CDR1 and CDR2: ENHRY, SYGVKD. The CDR3 coding sequence is TGTGCCATCAGTGACGAGGCCTACGAGCAGTACTTC. It codes for CAISDEAYEQYF.

The rearrangement uses TRBV6-6 and TRBJ1-5; D uncertain. The CDR3 has 16 residues. Germline lookup yields CDR1 MNHNY and CDR2 SVGAGI (reference sequence). Trimming took 2 bases from V and 2 from J, leaving 13 bases between them. The CDR3 spells CASSYHRDRGNQPQHF. CDR3 DNA sequence: TGTGCCAGCAGTTACCATCGGGATAGGGGCAATCAGCCCCAGCATTTT.

This clonotype appeared a few times. V gene TRBV25-1 combines with J gene TRBJ2-2; D gene ambiguous. V was clipped by 0 bases and J by 7 bases, with 9 bases between them. This CDR3 comprises 14 residues. Germline assignment: CDR1 MGHDK and CDR2 SYGVNS. The CDR3 protein is CASSEYPEGGELFF. The CDR3 bases are TGTGCCAGCAGTGAATACCCTGAAGGCGGGGAGCTGTTTTTT.